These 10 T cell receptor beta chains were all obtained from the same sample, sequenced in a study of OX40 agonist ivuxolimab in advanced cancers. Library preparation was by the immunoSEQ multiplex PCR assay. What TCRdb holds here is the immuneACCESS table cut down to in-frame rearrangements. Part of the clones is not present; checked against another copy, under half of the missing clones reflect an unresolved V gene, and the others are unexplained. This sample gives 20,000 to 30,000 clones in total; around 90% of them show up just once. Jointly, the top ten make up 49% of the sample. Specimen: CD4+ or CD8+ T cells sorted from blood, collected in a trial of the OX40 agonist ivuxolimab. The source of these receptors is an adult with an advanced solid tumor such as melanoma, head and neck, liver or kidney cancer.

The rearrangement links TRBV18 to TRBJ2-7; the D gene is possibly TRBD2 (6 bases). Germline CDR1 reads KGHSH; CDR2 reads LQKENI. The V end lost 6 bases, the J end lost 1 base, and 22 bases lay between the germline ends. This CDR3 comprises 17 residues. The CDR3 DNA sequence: TGTGCCAGCTCTCCCGTGATTATAGGAGGGTTGTCCTACGAGCAGTACTTC. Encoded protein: CASSPVIIGGLSYEQYF.

The CDR3 DNA follows: TGTGCCAGCGGGGCGACATACGAGCAGTACTTC. It is translated as CASGATYEQYF. The chain joins TRBV7-9 to TRBJ2-7, with D perhaps matching TRBD1 (5 bases). Germline loops: CDR1 SEHNR, CDR2 FQNEAQ (reference sequence). V was cut by 8 bases and J by 4 bases, with 9 bases left in between. The CDR3 runs to 11 residues.

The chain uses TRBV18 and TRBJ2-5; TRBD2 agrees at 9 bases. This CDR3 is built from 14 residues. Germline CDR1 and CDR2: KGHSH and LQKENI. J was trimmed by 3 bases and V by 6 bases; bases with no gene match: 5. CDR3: CASSWTSAEETQYF. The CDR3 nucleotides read TGTGCCAGCTCCTGGACTAGCGCCGAAGAGACCCAGTACTTC.

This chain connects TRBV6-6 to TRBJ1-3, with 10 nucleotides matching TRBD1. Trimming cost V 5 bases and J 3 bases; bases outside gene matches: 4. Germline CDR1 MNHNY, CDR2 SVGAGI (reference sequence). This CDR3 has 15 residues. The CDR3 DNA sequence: TGTGCCAGCAGTCAGGGACAGGGGTTTGGAAACACCATATATTTT. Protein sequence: CASSQGQGFGNTIYF.

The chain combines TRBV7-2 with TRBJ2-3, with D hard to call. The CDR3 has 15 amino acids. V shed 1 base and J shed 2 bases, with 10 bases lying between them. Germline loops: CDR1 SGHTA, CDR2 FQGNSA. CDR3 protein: CASSLVRTVTDTQYF. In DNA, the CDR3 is TGTGCCAGCAGCTTAGTCCGGACGGTCACAGATACGCAGTATTTT.

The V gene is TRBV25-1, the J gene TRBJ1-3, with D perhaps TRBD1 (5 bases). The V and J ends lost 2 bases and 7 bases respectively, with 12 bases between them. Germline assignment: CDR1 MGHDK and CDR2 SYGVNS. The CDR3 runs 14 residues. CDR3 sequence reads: CASSERDRRNTIYF. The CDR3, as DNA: TGTGCCAGCAGTGAAAGAGACAGACGGAACACCATATATTTT.

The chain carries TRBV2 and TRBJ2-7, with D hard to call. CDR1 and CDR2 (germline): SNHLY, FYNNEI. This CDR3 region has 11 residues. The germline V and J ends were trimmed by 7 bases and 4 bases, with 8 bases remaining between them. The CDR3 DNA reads TGTGCCAGCATGTGGGGATACGAGCAGTACTTC. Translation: CASMWGYEQYF.

The CDR3 protein is CASSMQGAYEQYF. In nucleotides, the CDR3 is TGTGCCAGTAGTATGCAGGGGGCTTACGAGCAGTACTTC. The gene calls are TRBV19 and TRBJ2-5, with 8 bases matching TRBD1. The DNA end is a closer match to TRBJ2-7, so the J assignment may be wrong. Germline V gene sequence: CDR1 LNHDA, CDR2 SQIVND (reference sequence). The CDR3 covers 13 residues.

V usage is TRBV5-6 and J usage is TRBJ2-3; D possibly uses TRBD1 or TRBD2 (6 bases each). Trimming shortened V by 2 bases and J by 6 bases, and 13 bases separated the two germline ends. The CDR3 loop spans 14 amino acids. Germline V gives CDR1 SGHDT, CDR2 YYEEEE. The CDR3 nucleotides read TGTGCCAGCAGCTTCCCCGGGGGCGAGGATACGCAGTATTTT. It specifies CASSFPGGEDTQYF. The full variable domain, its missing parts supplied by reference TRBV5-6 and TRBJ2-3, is DAGVTQSPTHLIKTRGQQVTLRCSPKSGHDTVSWYQQALGQGPQFIFQYYEEEERQRGNFPDRFSGHQFPNYSSELNVNALLLGDSALYLCASSFPGGEDTQYFGPGTRLTVL.

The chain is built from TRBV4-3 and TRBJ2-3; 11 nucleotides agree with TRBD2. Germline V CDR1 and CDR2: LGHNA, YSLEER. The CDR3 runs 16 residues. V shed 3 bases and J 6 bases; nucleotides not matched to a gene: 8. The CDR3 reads CASSQNPGLAADTQYF. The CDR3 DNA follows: TGCGCCAGCAGCCAGAATCCGGGACTAGCGGCGGATACGCAGTATTTT.